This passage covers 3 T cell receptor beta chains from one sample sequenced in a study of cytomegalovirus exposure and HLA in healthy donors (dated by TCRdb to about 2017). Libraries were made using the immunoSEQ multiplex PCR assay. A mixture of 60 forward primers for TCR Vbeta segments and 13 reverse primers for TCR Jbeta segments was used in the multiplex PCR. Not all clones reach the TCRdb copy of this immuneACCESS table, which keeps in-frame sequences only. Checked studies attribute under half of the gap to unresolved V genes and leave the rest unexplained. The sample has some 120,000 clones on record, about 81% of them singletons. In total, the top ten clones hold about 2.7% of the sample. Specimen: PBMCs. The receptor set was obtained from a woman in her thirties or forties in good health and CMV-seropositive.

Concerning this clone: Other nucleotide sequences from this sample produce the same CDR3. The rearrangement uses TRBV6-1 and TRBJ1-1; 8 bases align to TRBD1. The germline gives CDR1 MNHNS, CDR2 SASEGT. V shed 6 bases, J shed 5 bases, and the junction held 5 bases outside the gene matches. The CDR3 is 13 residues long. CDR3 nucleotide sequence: TGTGCCAGCAGGGACAGGGCCTTTACTGAAGCTTTCTTT. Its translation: CASRDRAFTEAFF.

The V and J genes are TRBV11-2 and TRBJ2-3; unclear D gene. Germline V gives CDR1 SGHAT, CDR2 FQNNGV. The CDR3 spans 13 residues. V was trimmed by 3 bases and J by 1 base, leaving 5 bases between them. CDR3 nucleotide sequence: TGTGCCAGCAGCTTCCGGGGCACAGATACGCAGTATTTT. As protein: CASSFRGTDTQYF.

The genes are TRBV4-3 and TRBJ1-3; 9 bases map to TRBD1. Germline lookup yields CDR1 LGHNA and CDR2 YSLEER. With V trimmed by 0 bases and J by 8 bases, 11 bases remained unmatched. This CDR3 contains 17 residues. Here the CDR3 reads CASSQDLSRDRVDTIYF. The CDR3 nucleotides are TGCGCCAGCAGCCAAGATCTTTCCCGGGACAGGGTAGACACCATATATTTT.